The rows below give T cell receptor beta chains drawn from one sample of a study of PD-1 blockade in classical Hodgkin lymphoma. Clones were read by immunoSEQ multiplex PCR, and TCRdb kept only the in-frame ones, dropping some. The table includes around 53,000 clones, around 76% detected once. This sample comprised peripheral blood mononuclear cells (PBMCs), obtained before the fourth cycle of nivolumab. These receptors originate from a human donor with classical Hodgkin lymphoma. Each CDR3 is given without its conserved first and last residue. Each record gives: D gene, clone size, V gene, CDR3 protein. The D gene is left open where the match is weak. Part of the rows lack a size; the others show once, few, many or a class for expanded clones.

d_call: -; clone_size: -; v_call: TRBV18; cdr3_aa: ASSTGPINQPQH
d_call: TRBD1; clone_size: -; v_call: TRBV2; cdr3_aa: ASQGALNTGELF
d_call: TRBD1; clone_size: once; v_call: TRBV11-2; cdr3_aa: ASSPDRGSQAF
d_call: -; clone_size: -; v_call: TRBV20-1; cdr3_aa: SARWGDEQY
d_call: TRBD2; clone_size: -; v_call: TRBV28; cdr3_aa: ASSRIAGGGHEQF
d_call: TRBD1; clone_size: -; v_call: TRBV2; cdr3_aa: ASRDRPLETQY
d_call: -; clone_size: -; v_call: TRBV7-2; cdr3_aa: ASSLGLHEQY
d_call: -; clone_size: -; v_call: TRBV5-1; cdr3_aa: ASSGSGAWDTQY
d_call: -; clone_size: -; v_call: TRBV5-1; cdr3_aa: ASTSGHTGANVLT
d_call: TRBD2; clone_size: -; v_call: TRBV18; cdr3_aa: ASSPPTLAGYEQY
d_call: TRBD1; clone_size: -; v_call: TRBV10-3; cdr3_aa: AISESQDRGHEQY
d_call: -; clone_size: few; v_call: TRBV13; cdr3_aa: ASRAAGSGEGSGANVLT
d_call: TRBD2; clone_size: -; v_call: TRBV5-1; cdr3_aa: ASSLALAGANEQF
d_call: -; clone_size: -; v_call: TRBV18; cdr3_aa: ASSEMTDTQY
d_call: -; clone_size: -; v_call: TRBV6-4; cdr3_aa: ASSDSSQGETQY
d_call: TRBD2; clone_size: -; v_call: TRBV27; cdr3_aa: ASSLTSAGELF
d_call: TRBD1; clone_size: -; v_call: TRBV15; cdr3_aa: ATSIYRGVNEQF
d_call: -; clone_size: -; v_call: TRBV5-4; cdr3_aa: ASRKDGVVDTQY
d_call: TRBD1; clone_size: -; v_call: TRBV11-2; cdr3_aa: ASSSTGRGRTGELF
d_call: TRBD1; clone_size: -; v_call: TRBV7-6; cdr3_aa: ASSLAMGTGKV
d_call: TRBD1; clone_size: once; v_call: TRBV10-3; cdr3_aa: AIRGGQGSSTGELF
d_call: -; clone_size: -; v_call: TRBV11-3; cdr3_aa: ASSLGPNYGYT
d_call: -; clone_size: -; v_call: TRBV7-9; cdr3_aa: ASSLSYEQY
d_call: TRBD1; clone_size: once; v_call: TRBV6-6; cdr3_aa: ASRARTGGFLEQY
d_call: TRBD2; clone_size: -; v_call: TRBV9; cdr3_aa: ASSTRAGGPSYEQF
d_call: -; clone_size: -; v_call: TRBV5-4; cdr3_aa: ASSLGTGRANTEAF
d_call: -; clone_size: -; v_call: TRBV5-5; cdr3_aa: ASSLVGGRRGYT
d_call: -; clone_size: -; v_call: TRBV10-3; cdr3_aa: AISESGDTVLGGELF
d_call: -; clone_size: -; v_call: TRBV6-5; cdr3_aa: ASSLLGSNSPLH
d_call: -; clone_size: -; v_call: TRBV6-6; cdr3_aa: ASSWGGRETQY
d_call: -; clone_size: -; v_call: TRBV2; cdr3_aa: ASTRLSNSYNEQF
d_call: -; clone_size: -; v_call: TRBV10-3; cdr3_aa: AISEPGETDTQY
d_call: -; clone_size: -; v_call: TRBV11-2; cdr3_aa: ASSLGSTDTQY
d_call: TRBD1; clone_size: -; v_call: TRBV7-2; cdr3_aa: ASSPRYGQGGRGTEAF
d_call: -; clone_size: -; v_call: TRBV28; cdr3_aa: ASSLGPGTVGETQY
d_call: -; clone_size: once; v_call: TRBV4-2; cdr3_aa: ASSLSSGRLSYEQY
d_call: -; clone_size: -; v_call: TRBV28; cdr3_aa: ASSNVNTEAF
d_call: TRBD2; clone_size: -; v_call: TRBV5-6; cdr3_aa: ASSFGTSRYEQY
d_call: -; clone_size: -; v_call: TRBV5-6; cdr3_aa: ASSLLGRTLYNEQF
d_call: -; clone_size: -; v_call: TRBV28; cdr3_aa: ASSLGLTGGETQY
d_call: -; clone_size: -; v_call: TRBV11-2; cdr3_aa: ASSLGRASEQY